What follows describes a single T cell receptor (beta chain). At one of its ends the junction is not consistent with the germline gene, which may arise from a read error. The sample is drawn from a study of blood T cells in healthy people across ages. Sample-barcoded 5' priming and a J-beta primer mix drove a second PCR of about 7 to 11 cycles. A template-switch adaptor that had 12 random nucleotides put a tag on each cDNA molecule. TCRdb redid the calling of the 5' RACE reads with MiXCR, one entry per CDR3 protein. The table includes roughly 1.6 million distinct CDR3 sequences, 34% detected once. The clonotype originates from a woman aged 25 to 39 in good health. The sample consisted of blood.

CDR3 sequence reads: CAGSFQGITTEAFF. CDR3 DNA: TGTGCCGGCAGTTTTCAGGGTATTACGACTGAAGCTTTCTTT. This sequence joins TRBV28 and TRBJ1-1, with TRBD1 as a possible D gene (5 bases). Germline V gives CDR1 MDHEN, CDR2 SYDVKM. The CDR3 sequence is 14 residues long.